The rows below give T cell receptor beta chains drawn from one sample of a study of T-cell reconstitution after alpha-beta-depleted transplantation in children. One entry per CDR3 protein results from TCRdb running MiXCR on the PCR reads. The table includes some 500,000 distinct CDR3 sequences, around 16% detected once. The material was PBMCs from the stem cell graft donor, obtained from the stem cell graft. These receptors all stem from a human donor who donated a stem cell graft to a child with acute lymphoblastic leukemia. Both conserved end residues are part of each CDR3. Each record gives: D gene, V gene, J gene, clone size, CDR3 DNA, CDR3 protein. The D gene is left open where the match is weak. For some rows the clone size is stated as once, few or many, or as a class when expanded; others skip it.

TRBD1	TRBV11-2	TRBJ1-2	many	TGTGCCAGCAGCTTAGGGGGGACAGGGAAGAACTATGGCTACACCTTC	CASSLGGTGKNYGYTF
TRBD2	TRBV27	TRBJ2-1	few	TGTGCCAGCAGACGCACTATTATGGGAGGGCCCTCCTACAATGAGCAGTTCTTC	CASRRTIMGGPSYNEQFF
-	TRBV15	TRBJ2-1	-	TGTGCCACCAGCAGAGAGGCGAGCCAGAGCTCCTACAATGAGCAGTTCTTC	CATSREASQSSYNEQFF
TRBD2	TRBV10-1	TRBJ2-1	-	TGCGCCAGCAGCCGCCAACGCAGGGAGGGATACAATGAGCAGTTCTTC	CASSRQRREGYNEQFF
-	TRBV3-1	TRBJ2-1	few	TGTGCCAGCAGCCAAGACGGAGGCTCCTACAATGAGCAGTTCTTC	CASSQDGGSYNEQFF
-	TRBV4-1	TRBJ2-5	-	TGCGCCAGCAGCCCCCTTGACTTGGCTGGAGAGACCCAGTACTTC	CASSPLDLAGETQYF
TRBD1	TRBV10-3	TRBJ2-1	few	TGTGCCACCTTCGAACACGGGACAGGGTATCATGAGCAGTTCTTC	CATFEHGTGYHEQFF
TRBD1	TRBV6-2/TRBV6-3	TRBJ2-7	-	TGTGCCAGCACCTCCGAGGGGGCATACGAGCAGTACTTC	CASTSEGAYEQYF
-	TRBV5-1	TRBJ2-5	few	TGCGCCAGCAGCTTGGTGGGAGGCGGGACGGAAGAGACCCAGTACTTC	CASSLVGGGTEETQYF
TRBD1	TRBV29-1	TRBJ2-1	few	TGCAGCGTCGATGACAGGGGGCCCCTAGTAATCCCGTTTCTCTTC	CSVDDRGPLVIPFLF